The 6 T cell receptor beta chains listed next were all sequenced from one sample in a study of blood T cells in healthy people across ages (dated by TCRdb to between 2015 and 2017). The library was generated by 5' RACE. A second PCR of about 7 to 12 cycles was performed with a sample-barcoded 5' primer and a J-beta primer mix. TCRdb handled the public reads itself, with Q25 trimming in fastp and clone calling in MiXCR, and kept productive beta chains. Here each entry gathers all rows of one CDR3 protein and keeps the most common genes and DNA. The table for this sample lists some 1,800,000 distinct CDR3 sequences; about 39% of them were counted only once. The ten top clones hold roughly 23% of the sample. What was sequenced was blood. All receptors come from a human donor in good health.

The chain is built from TRBV12-3 or TRBV12-4 and TRBJ1-5, with D perhaps TRBD1 (6 bases). The CDR3 covers 14 residues. V was shortened by 7 bases and J by 2 bases, with 12 bases between the two germline ends. As DNA, the CDR3 is TGTGCCAGCACCAGGGGCGATGGCAATCAGCCCCAGCATTTT. It encodes CASTRGDGNQPQHF.

This clonotype appeared a few times. CDR3 nucleotides: TGTGCCAGTGGGGGGGGGCCCCAAGAGACCCAGTACTTC. Protein product: CASGGGPQETQYF. The chain is built from TRBV11-2 and TRBJ2-5; D possibly corresponds to TRBD2 (7 bases). There are 13 residues in the CDR3. Germline values: CDR1 SGHAT, CDR2 FQNNGV. With 9 bases removed from V and 1 base from J, the gap between germline ends came to 12 bases.

Remarks on this clonotype: Germline and junction disagree at one end, which may indicate a read error. The chain couples TRBV20-1 to TRBJ2-7, with D perhaps matching TRBD2 (5 bases). Germline lookup yields CDR1 DFQATT and CDR2 SNEGSKA (reference sequence). The CDR3 sequence is 12 residues long. The CDR3 loop reads CRASPTRNEQYF. CDR3 sequence (DNA): TGCAGGGCTAGTCCTACTAGGAACGAGCAGTACTTC.

The rearrangement links TRBV6-1 to TRBJ2-1; 11 bases match TRBD2. The ends lost 3 bases at V and 8 bases at J; junction bases unmatched: 9. Germline assignment: CDR1 MNHNS and CDR2 SASEGT. This CDR3 is built from 16 residues. CDR3: CASSDPGLADWYEQFF. The CDR3 nucleotides read TGTGCCAGCAGTGACCCGGGACTAGCGGACTGGTATGAGCAGTTCTTC.

This CDR3 is CSARLHPGLAAMSSYNEQFF. The CDR3 DNA reads TGCAGTGCTAGACTCCACCCGGGACTAGCGGCGATGAGCTCCTACAATGAGCAGTTCTTC. V and J are TRBV20-1 and TRBJ2-1; 11 bases align to TRBD2. CDR1 and CDR2 (germline): DFQATT, SNEGSKA (reference sequence). V shed 2 bases, J shed 0 bases, and the junction held 15 bases outside the gene matches. This CDR3 contains 20 residues.

This clonotype was recorded only once. This may be a read error: a much more frequent sequence differs by one nucleotide. The V gene is TRBV12-3 or TRBV12-4, the J gene TRBJ1-6, with 8 positions matching TRBD1. The CDR3 consists of 14 residues. CDR3 sequence reads: CASSLGQGGSPPHF. DNA of the CDR3: TGTGCCAGCAGCTTAGGACAGGGTGGTTCACCCCCCCACTTT.